These T cell receptor beta chains were read from a single sample in a study of T cell responses to AZD1222 COVID-19 vaccine. The repertoire was sequenced with immunoSEQ multiplex PCR; TCRdb's copy has only in-frame clones and lacks some. Among about 140,000 clones listed, approximately 90% were seen once. The sequenced sample was peripheral blood, obtained on day 0 of AZD1222 vaccination. The receptors come from an adult in good health. Each CDR3 is given with its conserved first and last residue. The D gene is left open where the match is weak. Clone sizes are given selectively: once, few, many, or a class where the clone is expanded.

D,size,V,J,CDR3,DNA
TRBD2,NA,TRBV29-1,TRBJ2-5,CSAGLAGGETQYF,TGCAGCGCTGGACTAGCGGGAGGAGAGACCCAGTACTTC
NA,NA,TRBV11-3,TRBJ2-5,CASSLDSRDRRETQYF,TGTGCCAGCAGCTTAGATTCCCGGGATAGGAGGGAGACCCAGTACTTC
TRBD1,NA,TRBV27,TRBJ1-6,CASSQGTATNSPLHF,TGTGCCAGCAGTCAAGGGACAGCAACTAATTCACCCCTCCACTTT
NA,NA,TRBV11-3,TRBJ2-2,CASSWGSGGDTGELFF,TGTGCCAGCAGCTGGGGAAGTGGTGGCGACACCGGGGAGCTGTTTTTT
NA,few,TRBV5-4,TRBJ1-6,CASSYEGVYNSPLHF,TGTGCCAGCAGCTACGAGGGGGTCTATAATTCACCCCTCCACTTT
NA,NA,TRBV29-1,TRBJ2-7,CSVATSYEQYF,TGCAGCGTTGCCACCTCCTACGAGCAGTACTTC
TRBD1,once,TRBV9,TRBJ1-4,CASSPGQGRGEKLFF,TGTGCCAGCAGCCCCGGACAGGGACGGGGTGAAAAACTGTTTTTT
NA,NA,TRBV24-1,TRBJ1-1,CATCREGGTEAFF,TGTGCCACCTGTCGAGAGGGTGGGACTGAAGCTTTCTTT
TRBD1,NA,TRBV5-8,TRBJ2-7,CASTRTGPSYEQYF,TGTGCCAGCACCCGGACAGGTCCTTCCTACGAGCAGTACTTC
NA,NA,TRBV19,TRBJ1-4,CASMEWGEKLFF,TGTGCCAGTATGGAGTGGGGTGAAAAACTGTTTTTT
NA,NA,TRBV19,TRBJ2-5,CASSPRIGGAKTQYF,TGTGCCAGTAGTCCACGGATCGGGGGAGCCAAGACCCAGTACTTC
TRBD1,NA,TRBV5-1,TRBJ2-1,CASSLGQGAGGRVSAISYNEQFF,TGCGCCAGCAGCTTAGGACAGGGGGCTGGCGGGAGGGTAAGCGCTATCTCCTACAATGAGCAGTTCTTC
NA,NA,TRBV7-2,TRBJ1-2,CASSFNPNYGYTF,TGTGCCAGCAGCTTTAACCCCAACTATGGCTACACCTTC
NA,few,TRBV6-5,TRBJ1-5,CAVQGLPPNQPQHF,TGTGCCGTCCAGGGCCTGCCCCCCAATCAGCCCCAGCATTTT
NA,NA,TRBV29-1,TRBJ2-1,CSVQGGAGGALSYNEQFF,TGCAGCGTCCAGGGCGGAGCGGGTGGGGCCCTCTCCTACAATGAGCAGTTCTTC
TRBD2,NA,TRBV7-8,TRBJ2-1,CASSPGLAGWGYNEQFF,TGTGCCAGCAGCCCCGGACTAGCGGGGTGGGGTTACAATGAGCAGTTCTTC
TRBD1,NA,TRBV28,TRBJ1-6,CASSWDRENSPLHF,TGTGCCAGCAGTTGGGACAGGGAGAATTCACCCCTCCACTTT
NA,NA,TRBV11-2,TRBJ1-1,CASSFFFGADRSDFF,TGTGCCAGCAGCTTTTTTTTTGGGGCGGACAGAAGCGATTTCTTT
NA,NA,TRBV15,TRBJ2-2,CATSRERIGGELFF,TGTGCCACCAGCAGAGAAAGGATAGGCGGGGAGCTGTTTTTT
NA,NA,TRBV7-9,TRBJ2-5,CASSLLGAQETQYF,TGTGCCAGCAGCTTACTGGGGGCCCAAGAGACCCAGTACTTC
NA,NA,TRBV28,TRBJ1-2,CASSLSWSGYTF,TGTGCCAGCAGTTTGTCCTGGAGCGGCTACACCTTC
NA,once,TRBV20-1,TRBJ2-7,CSPTTGYEQYF,TGCAGTCCAACGACAGGATACGAGCAGTACTTC
NA,once,TRBV6-5,TRBJ1-4,CASRPGPNEKLFF,TGTGCCAGCAGACCAGGGCCTAATGAAAAACTGTTTTTT
NA,NA,TRBV7-2,TRBJ1-5,CASSLLGNPNQPQHF,TGTGCCAGCAGCTTGCTGGGCAATCCCAATCAGCCCCAGCATTTT
NA,NA,TRBV19,TRBJ1-3,CASSPYPGNTIYF,TGTGCCAGTAGTCCCTATCCCGGAAACACCATATATTTT
NA,NA,TRBV15,TRBJ1-2,CATSRDNYGYTF,TGTGCCACCAGCAGAGACAACTATGGCTACACCTTC
NA,NA,TRBV19,TRBJ2-7,CASSIDTGRYEQYF,TGTGCCAGTAGTATAGACACAGGGAGGTACGAGCAGTACTTC
NA,NA,TRBV2,TRBJ1-5,CASREGSGNVRQPQHF,TGTGCCAGCCGGGAGGGCTCAGGGAATGTTCGCCAGCCCCAGCATTTT
NA,once,TRBV15,TRBJ2-3,CATSRPRADTQYF,TGTGCCACCAGCAGACCTCGGGCCGATACGCAGTATTTT
TRBD1,NA,TRBV4-3,TRBJ2-2,CASSQDLTGVRELFF,TGCGCCAGCAGCCAAGATCTGACAGGGGTCCGGGAGCTGTTTTTT
NA,once,TRBV7-2,TRBJ2-3,CASSLRDATDTQYF,TGTGCCAGCAGCCTCAGGGACGCAACAGATACGCAGTATTTT
NA,NA,TRBV29-1,TRBJ2-5,CSGSGRERDQYF,TGCAGCGGATCGGGGCGGGAAAGGGACCAGTACTTC
TRBD1,NA,TRBV6-4,TRBJ1-5,CASSDSDRENQPQHF,TGTGCCAGCAGTGACTCCGACAGGGAAAATCAGCCCCAGCATTTT
NA,NA,TRBV9,TRBJ2-1,CASSVEGQPRDEQFF,TGTGCCAGCAGCGTAGAAGGACAGCCCCGGGATGAGCAGTTCTTC
TRBD1,NA,TRBV9,TRBJ2-1,CASSAPGQGFYNEQFF,TGTGCCAGCAGCGCACCGGGACAGGGGTTCTACAATGAGCAGTTCTTC
TRBD1,NA,TRBV5-6,TRBJ1-6,CASKDRGNSPLHF,TGTGCCAGCAAGGACAGGGGCAATTCACCCCTCCACTTT
TRBD1,NA,TRBV6-2/TRBV6-3,TRBJ1-1,CASSYRRGTGFISNTEAFF,TGTGCCAGCAGTTATAGGCGAGGGACAGGGTTCATCTCGAACACTGAAGCTTTCTTT
NA,NA,TRBV7-2,TRBJ1-4,CASSLGRGGDEKLFF,TGTGCCAGCAGCTTAGGGCGGGGGGGTGATGAAAAACTGTTTTTT
TRBD2,NA,TRBV4-3,TRBJ2-7,CASSQWVRVGLALLDEQYF,TGCGCCAGCAGCCAATGGGTAAGAGTGGGACTAGCCCTTCTAGACGAGCAGTACTTC
NA,NA,TRBV2,TRBJ2-7,CATTDYSYEQYF,TGTGCCACGACGGACTATTCCTACGAGCAGTACTTC
TRBD1,NA,TRBV5-6,TRBJ1-6,CASSTTGNSPLHF,TGTGCCAGCAGCACGACAGGGAATTCCCCCCTCCACTTT
TRBD2,once,TRBV6-2/TRBV6-3,TRBJ2-1,CASSSGTSGILPPSYNEQFF,TGTGCCAGCAGTTCCGGGACTAGCGGGATACTCCCGCCCTCCTACAATGAGCAGTTCTTC
TRBD1,NA,TRBV28,TRBJ1-5,CASYPEGGVQPQHF,TGTGCCAGCTACCCGGAAGGGGGCGTGCAGCCCCAGCATTTT
TRBD1,NA,TRBV28,TRBJ2-7,CASSLGGQGTYYEQYF,TGTGCCAGCAGTTTGGGGGGACAGGGAACTTACTACGAGCAGTACTTC
NA,NA,TRBV11-2,TRBJ1-1,CASSSLWGAEAFF,TGTGCCAGCAGCTCATTGTGGGGTGCTGAAGCTTTCTTT
NA,NA,TRBV3-1/TRBV3-2,TRBJ1-1,CASSQDSGVGGEAFF,TGTGCCAGCAGCCAAGATTCTGGGGTCGGCGGTGAAGCTTTCTTT
NA,NA,TRBV19,TRBJ2-7,CASSISGSSYEQYF,TGTGCCAGTAGTATAAGTGGGAGTAGCTACGAGCAGTACTTC
TRBD1,NA,TRBV28,TRBJ2-2,CASSRRTGRTGELFF,TGTGCCAGCAGCCGACGGACAGGGCGGACCGGGGAGCTGTTTTTT
TRBD2,NA,TRBV2,TRBJ2-5,CAISSGGGEETQYF,TGTGCCATCTCAAGCGGGGGGGGCGAAGAGACCCAGTACTTC
TRBD2,few,TRBV19,TRBJ2-1,CASSRSGLAGLSVSYNEQFF,TGTGCCAGTAGTAGATCGGGACTAGCGGGACTCTCTGTCTCCTACAATGAGCAGTTCTTC
TRBD1,NA,TRBV7-9,TRBJ2-7,CASSLWDRGQSYEQYF,TGTGCCAGCAGCTTATGGGACAGGGGGCAATCCTACGAGCAGTACTTC
NA,NA,TRBV28,TRBJ1-1,CASSLKGYTEAFF,TGTGCCAGCAGTTTAAAGGGTTACACTGAAGCTTTCTTT